The T cell receptor (beta chain) under discussion was sequenced for a study of T cell changes during pregnancy in multiple sclerosis. This clone came up once. Measured with immunoSEQ multiplex PCR; TCRdb has only the in-frame clones, and not every one. This sample carries around 92,000 clones, roughly 93% of them seen once, and the ten largest clones take roughly 4.5%. The receptor was derived from a female donor with multiple sclerosis, enrolled in a pregnancy study. This specimen consisted of peripheral blood, obtained in the first trimester of pregnancy.

The chain's CDR3 is CAISESNVGRGKETQYF. DNA for the CDR3: TGTGCCATCAGTGAGTCGAACGTAGGTCGGGGGAAGGAGACCCAGTACTTC. The chain uses TRBV10-3 and TRBJ2-5, with D possibly being TRBD2 (6 bases). The V gene's germline CDR1 is ENHRY and CDR2 SYGVKD. The CDR3 runs to 17 residues. V dropped 0 bases and J dropped 5 bases, with 19 bases sitting between them.